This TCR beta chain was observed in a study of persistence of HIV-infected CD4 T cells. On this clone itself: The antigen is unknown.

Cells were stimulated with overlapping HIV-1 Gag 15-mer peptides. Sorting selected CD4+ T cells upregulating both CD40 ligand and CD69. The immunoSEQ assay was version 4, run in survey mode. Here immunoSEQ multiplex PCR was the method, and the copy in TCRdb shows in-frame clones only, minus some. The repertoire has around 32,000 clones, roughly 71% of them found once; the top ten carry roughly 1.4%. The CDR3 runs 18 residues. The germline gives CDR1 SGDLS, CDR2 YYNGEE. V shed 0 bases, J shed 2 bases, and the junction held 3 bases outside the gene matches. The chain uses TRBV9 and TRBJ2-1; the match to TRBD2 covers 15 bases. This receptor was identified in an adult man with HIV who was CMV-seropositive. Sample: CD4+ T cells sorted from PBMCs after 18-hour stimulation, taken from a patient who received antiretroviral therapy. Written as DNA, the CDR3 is TGTGCCAGCAGCGTAGATCGGACTAGCGGGGGGGCCTACAATGAGCAGTTCTTC. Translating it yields CASSVDRTSGGAYNEQFF.